The entry below gives a single TCR beta chain sequence along with its context. As processed by the authors: Nucleated cell counts were estimated from reference gene primer amplification. The assay was immunoSEQ multiplex PCR, and TCRdb's table has in-frame clones only and misses some. V, J and clone size derive from that table, while D and trimming were established from the DNA sequence. There are 35,000 to 50,000 clones in the sample; around 85% occur only once, and 12% lies in the top ten. This record comes from a study of blood T cell repertoires in COVID-19. Study details: Whether acute or convalescent, the COVID-19 samples came from the United States, Italy and Spain.

The length of the CDR3 is 16 residues. Germline V gives CDR1 SNHLY, CDR2 FYNNEI. J gave up 0 bases and V 6 bases, and 5 bases lay outside the gene matches. The genes are TRBV2 and TRBJ1-6, with 7 bases lining up with TRBD1. This sequence originates from a human donor in a cohort sampled during active COVID-19. The sample consisted of peripheral blood. CDR3 sequence reads: CASRGGQSSYNSPLHF. For the CDR3, the DNA is TGTGCCAGCAGGGGGGGACAGAGCTCCTATAATTCACCCCTCCACTTT.